Listed below are T cell receptor beta chains from one sample, sequenced in a study of blood T cell repertoires in COVID-19. Clones were sequenced by immunoSEQ multiplex PCR, and TCRdb holds only the in-frame ones, with some missing. The repertoire has around 70,000 clones, roughly 78% of them found once; the top ten carry approximately 25%. Sequencing was done on a sample of peripheral blood. These TCRs come from a man between 60 and 75 years old with active or convalescent COVID-19. Both conserved end residues are part of each CDR3. Fields, in order: CDR3 length, clone size, V gene, J gene, D gene, CDR3 protein, CDR3 DNA. The D gene is left open where the match is weak. Clone size is given for some rows only: seen once, a few or many times, or a class if the clone is expanded.

CDR3 length: 14; clone size: once; V gene: TRBV9; J gene: TRBJ1-2; D gene: .; CDR3 protein: CASSVGIGENGYTF; CDR3 DNA: TGTGCCAGCAGCGTAGGAATTGGAGAGAATGGCTACACCTTC
CDR3 length: 15; clone size: .; V gene: TRBV24-1; J gene: TRBJ1-2; D gene: .; CDR3 protein: CATSEGHKSNYGYTF; CDR3 DNA: TGTGCCACCAGTGAGGGACACAAGTCAAACTATGGCTACACCTTC
CDR3 length: 16; clone size: .; V gene: TRBV3-1/TRBV3-2; J gene: TRBJ1-1; D gene: TRBD1; CDR3 protein: CASSLGTGAMNTEAFF; CDR3 DNA: TGTGCCAGCAGCCTGGGGACAGGGGCTATGAACACTGAAGCTTTCTTT
CDR3 length: 13; clone size: .; V gene: TRBV30; J gene: TRBJ1-1; D gene: .; CDR3 protein: CAWSVAGLSEAFF; CDR3 DNA: TGTGCCTGGAGTGTGGCAGGACTATCAGAAGCTTTCTTT
CDR3 length: 13; clone size: .; V gene: TRBV5-4; J gene: TRBJ1-2; D gene: TRBD1; CDR3 protein: CASSSDRGLGYTF; CDR3 DNA: TGTGCCAGCAGCTCCGACAGGGGGCTCGGCTACACCTTC
CDR3 length: 18; clone size: few; V gene: TRBV3-1/TRBV3-2; J gene: TRBJ2-1; D gene: TRBD1; CDR3 protein: CASSPATKTGGSYNEQFF; CDR3 DNA: TGTGCCAGCAGCCCCGCCACGAAAACAGGGGGTTCCTACAATGAGCAGTTCTTC
CDR3 length: 13; clone size: .; V gene: TRBV7-8; J gene: TRBJ2-7; D gene: .; CDR3 protein: CASSLDRGGEQYF; CDR3 DNA: TGTGCCAGCAGCTTAGACAGGGGGGGCGAGCAGTACTTC
CDR3 length: 16; clone size: .; V gene: TRBV5-1; J gene: TRBJ2-1; D gene: TRBD2; CDR3 protein: CASSERGGRTYNEQFF; CDR3 DNA: TGCGCCAGCAGCGAAAGGGGAGGGCGAACCTACAATGAGCAGTTCTTC
CDR3 length: 17; clone size: .; V gene: TRBV30; J gene: TRBJ2-3; D gene: TRBD2; CDR3 protein: CAWRGTKRGGSTDTQYF; CDR3 DNA: TGTGCCTGGAGGGGAACTAAGCGGGGGGGCAGCACAGATACGCAGTATTTT
CDR3 length: 13; clone size: .; V gene: TRBV6-2/TRBV6-3; J gene: TRBJ1-1; D gene: .; CDR3 protein: CASTPRGNTEAFF; CDR3 DNA: TGTGCCAGCACCCCCAGGGGGAACACTGAAGCTTTCTTT
CDR3 length: 14; clone size: .; V gene: TRBV6-5; J gene: TRBJ2-7; D gene: .; CDR3 protein: CASSYREMLYEQYF; CDR3 DNA: TGTGCCAGCAGTTATCGGGAGATGCTCTACGAGCAGTACTTC
CDR3 length: 13; clone size: .; V gene: TRBV30; J gene: TRBJ1-4; D gene: .; CDR3 protein: CAWSGVTDEKLFF; CDR3 DNA: TGTGCCTGGAGCGGGGTAACAGATGAAAAACTGTTTTTT
CDR3 length: 13; clone size: once; V gene: TRBV27; J gene: TRBJ1-2; D gene: .; CDR3 protein: CASSSLRDYGYTF; CDR3 DNA: TGTGCCAGCAGTTCCCTCCGAGACTATGGCTACACCTTC
CDR3 length: 15; clone size: .; V gene: TRBV2; J gene: TRBJ1-5; D gene: .; CDR3 protein: CASWDRRGSNQPQHF; CDR3 DNA: TGTGCCAGTTGGGATAGAAGGGGAAGCAATCAGCCCCAGCATTTT
CDR3 length: 16; clone size: .; V gene: TRBV5-1; J gene: TRBJ2-3; D gene: TRBD2; CDR3 protein: CASSSPGLAVTDTQYF; CDR3 DNA: TGCGCCAGCAGCTCACCGGGACTAGCGGTCACAGATACGCAGTATTTT
CDR3 length: 15; clone size: few; V gene: TRBV5-6; J gene: TRBJ1-6; D gene: .; CDR3 protein: CASSSPHGWDSPLHF; CDR3 DNA: TGTGCCAGCAGCTCCCCTCACGGGTGGGATTCACCCCTCCACTTT
CDR3 length: 17; clone size: .; V gene: TRBV27; J gene: TRBJ2-6; D gene: .; CDR3 protein: CASSLRPTGAGANVLTF; CDR3 DNA: TGTGCCAGCAGTTTGCGACCGACCGGGGCTGGGGCCAACGTCCTGACTTTC
CDR3 length: 13; clone size: .; V gene: TRBV12-3/TRBV12-4; J gene: TRBJ1-2; D gene: TRBD1; CDR3 protein: CASSLTGMDGYTF; CDR3 DNA: TGTGCCAGCAGCTTGACAGGGATGGATGGCTACACCTTC
CDR3 length: 12; clone size: .; V gene: TRBV15; J gene: TRBJ1-6; D gene: TRBD1; CDR3 protein: CATGQGNSPLHF; CDR3 DNA: TGTGCCACCGGACAGGGCAATTCACCCCTCCACTTT
CDR3 length: 15; clone size: .; V gene: TRBV30; J gene: TRBJ1-5; D gene: TRBD1; CDR3 protein: CAWSGTGVGNQPQHF; CDR3 DNA: TGTGCCTGGAGTGGGACAGGGGTGGGCAATCAGCCCCAGCATTTT
CDR3 length: 18; clone size: few; V gene: TRBV5-4; J gene: TRBJ2-5; D gene: TRBD2; CDR3 protein: CASSLEGLAGGYQETQYF; CDR3 DNA: TGTGCCAGCAGCTTGGAGGGACTAGCGGGGGGGTACCAAGAGACCCAGTACTTC
CDR3 length: 17; clone size: .; V gene: TRBV21-1; J gene: TRBJ2-7; D gene: .; CDR3 protein: CASSKVRYCPSEYEQYF; CDR3 DNA: TGTGCCAGCAGCAAAGTTCGATATTGTCCTAGCGAGTACGAGCAGTACTTC
CDR3 length: 18; clone size: .; V gene: TRBV28; J gene: TRBJ1-1; D gene: TRBD1; CDR3 protein: CASSLTGTGYPRNTEAFF; CDR3 DNA: TGTGCCAGCAGTCTAACCGGGACAGGGTATCCTCGGAACACTGAAGCTTTCTTT
CDR3 length: 15; clone size: .; V gene: TRBV7-3; J gene: TRBJ2-2; D gene: TRBD1; CDR3 protein: CASSPGTGYSGELFF; CDR3 DNA: TGTGCCAGCAGTCCCGGGACAGGTTACTCCGGGGAGCTGTTTTTT
CDR3 length: 15; clone size: .; V gene: TRBV7-9; J gene: TRBJ2-7; D gene: TRBD1; CDR3 protein: CASSPKQGETYEQYF; CDR3 DNA: TGTGCCAGCAGCCCAAAACAGGGGGAGACCTACGAGCAGTACTTC
CDR3 length: 18; clone size: .; V gene: TRBV4-3; J gene: TRBJ1-4; D gene: TRBD1; CDR3 protein: CASSPNPPGGRSNEKLFF; CDR3 DNA: TGCGCCAGCAGCCCCAACCCGCCAGGGGGAAGGAGTAATGAAAAACTGTTTTTT
CDR3 length: 14; clone size: .; V gene: TRBV5-1; J gene: TRBJ1-3; D gene: .; CDR3 protein: CASSPRQAGNTIYF; CDR3 DNA: TGCGCCAGCAGCCCCCGACAGGCTGGAAACACCATATATTTT
CDR3 length: 11; clone size: .; V gene: TRBV20-1; J gene: TRBJ1-2; D gene: .; CDR3 protein: CSATGDVDYTF; CDR3 DNA: TGCAGTGCCACGGGGGACGTCGACTACACCTTC
CDR3 length: 18; clone size: once; V gene: TRBV6-6; J gene: TRBJ2-5; D gene: .; CDR3 protein: CASSPPGGLRGTGETQYF; CDR3 DNA: TGTGCCAGCAGTCCCCCCGGGGGCCTCAGGGGGACGGGAGAGACCCAGTACTTC
CDR3 length: 14; clone size: .; V gene: TRBV19; J gene: TRBJ2-5; D gene: .; CDR3 protein: CASSIPGVQETQYF; CDR3 DNA: TGTGCCAGTAGTATTCCCGGTGTCCAAGAGACCCAGTACTTC
CDR3 length: 15; clone size: .; V gene: TRBV2; J gene: TRBJ1-1; D gene: .; CDR3 protein: CASTEHHRANTEAFF; CDR3 DNA: TGTGCCAGCACCGAGCACCACAGGGCGAACACTGAAGCTTTCTTT
CDR3 length: 14; clone size: .; V gene: TRBV18; J gene: TRBJ2-7; D gene: TRBD1; CDR3 protein: CASSPPGQSYEQYF; CDR3 DNA: TGTGCCAGCTCACCACCGGGACAGTCCTACGAGCAGTACTTC
CDR3 length: 16; clone size: .; V gene: TRBV7-2; J gene: TRBJ1-1; D gene: .; CDR3 protein: CASTPNRDTRNTEAFF; CDR3 DNA: TGTGCCAGCACCCCTAACCGGGACACACGGAACACTGAAGCTTTCTTT
CDR3 length: 20; clone size: few; V gene: TRBV6-2/TRBV6-3; J gene: TRBJ1-5; D gene: TRBD1; CDR3 protein: CASSYSLYSTGEWGNQPQHF; CDR3 DNA: TGTGCCAGCAGTTACTCCCTCTATTCTACAGGGGAGTGGGGCAATCAGCCCCAGCATTTT
CDR3 length: 15; clone size: .; V gene: TRBV2; J gene: TRBJ1-6; D gene: TRBD1; CDR3 protein: CASSGFGTGNSPLHF; CDR3 DNA: TGTGCCAGCAGTGGCTTCGGGACAGGGAATTCACCCCTCCACTTT
CDR3 length: 15; clone size: .; V gene: TRBV11-1; J gene: TRBJ2-2; D gene: .; CDR3 protein: CASSLIQGNTGELFF; CDR3 DNA: TGTGCCAGCAGCTTAATACAGGGGAACACCGGGGAGCTGTTTTTT
CDR3 length: 15; clone size: .; V gene: TRBV28; J gene: TRBJ2-4; D gene: TRBD2; CDR3 protein: CASRQSGGAKNIQYF; CDR3 DNA: TGTGCCAGCAGACAAAGCGGGGGGGCCAAAAACATTCAGTACTTC
CDR3 length: 16; clone size: .; V gene: TRBV28; J gene: TRBJ2-7; D gene: .; CDR3 protein: CASSNSGGFNYYEQYF; CDR3 DNA: TGTGCCAGCAGTAATTCAGGGGGGTTTAACTATTACGAGCAGTACTTC
CDR3 length: 16; clone size: .; V gene: TRBV18; J gene: TRBJ1-3; D gene: .; CDR3 protein: CASSPQQGFRGNTIYF; CDR3 DNA: TGTGCCAGCTCACCTCAACAGGGATTTCGAGGAAACACCATATATTTT
CDR3 length: 16; clone size: .; V gene: TRBV7-2; J gene: TRBJ1-6; D gene: .; CDR3 protein: CASSQTGGAYNSPLHF; CDR3 DNA: TGTGCCAGCAGCCAGACGGGGGGCGCCTATAATTCACCCCTCCACTTT